These T cell receptor beta chains were read from a single sample in a study of T cell responses to AZD1222 COVID-19 vaccine. Clones were sequenced by immunoSEQ multiplex PCR, and TCRdb holds only the in-frame ones, with some missing. In the table there are approximately 82,000 clones, 85% of which are singletons. The input for sequencing was peripheral blood, taken on day 0 of AZD1222 vaccination. All receptors come from an adult in good health. The CDR3 runs from the conserved cysteine through the conserved F or W. A D gene is named only where the DNA matches it firmly. Not every row has a clone size; where given, it reads once, few, many or a size class.

j_call d_call v_call clone_size cdr3_nt cdr3_aa
TRBJ1-1 . TRBV9 . TGTGCCAGCAGCGTGGAAATGAACACTGAAGCTTTCTTT CASSVEMNTEAFF
TRBJ1-1 . TRBV4-3 . TGCGCCAGCAGCCAGGCCGCGATGAACACTGAAGCTTTCTTT CASSQAAMNTEAFF
TRBJ1-5 . TRBV5-1 few TGCGCCAGCAGCTTGGAGGGGGGCCGCAATCAGCCCCAGCATTTT CASSLEGGRNQPQHF
TRBJ2-3 TRBD2 TRBV2 . TGTGCCAGCAGCTCCCTAGCGGGGGGCACAGATACGCAGTATTTT CASSSLAGGTDTQYF
TRBJ1-1 . TRBV7-2 . TGTGCCAGCAGCTTATACCCCCCGGGAGGGGGGACTGAAGCTTTCTTT CASSLYPPGGGTEAFF
TRBJ2-7 TRBD1 TRBV6-2/TRBV6-3 . TGTGCCAGCAGTCAGGGACAGGCGGCGACCTACGAGCAGTACTTC CASSQGQAATYEQYF
TRBJ1-1 . TRBV5-6 . TGTGCCAGCAGCTATGACGGTAACACTGAAGCTTTCTTT CASSYDGNTEAFF
TRBJ2-2 . TRBV9 . TGTGCCAGCAGCAGTGCCGGGACCGAGAACACCGGGGAGCTGTTTTTT CASSSAGTENTGELFF
TRBJ1-2 . TRBV28 . TGTGCCAGCAGTTTCCAGTACGGGGTTATCTATGGCTACACCTTC CASSFQYGVIYGYTF
TRBJ1-1 . TRBV19 once TGTGCCAGCGGGATTTTTGAGAACACTGAAGCTTTCTTT CASGIFENTEAFF
TRBJ2-1 . TRBV9 . TGTGCCAGCAGCGTGGGGGACACCTACAATGAGCAGTTCTTC CASSVGDTYNEQFF
TRBJ1-5 . TRBV12-3/TRBV12-4 few TGTGCCAGCAGTTTCTCGGATCAGCCCCAGCATTTT CASSFSDQPQHF
TRBJ1-1 TRBD1 TRBV5-1 few TGCGCCAGCAGTTCGGACAGGGCGATCACTGAAGCTTTCTTT CASSSDRAITEAFF
TRBJ1-1 . TRBV7-9 . TGTGCCAGCAGTGGACAGAACACTGAAGCTTTCTTT CASSGQNTEAFF
TRBJ1-6 . TRBV19 . TGTGCCAGTAGCAACTCGGGATTTAGGACACCCCTCCACTTT CASSNSGFRTPLHF
TRBJ2-7 . TRBV3-1/TRBV3-2 . TGTGCCAGCAGCCAAGGCCGGGAGCAGTACTTC CASSQGREQYF
TRBJ1-6 TRBD1 TRBV19 . TGTGCCAGTAGTTCCAATCCCTCCTCGGACAGGCGCTCCTATAATTCACCCCTCCACTTT CASSSNPSSDRRSYNSPLHF
TRBJ1-2 . TRBV30 . TGTGCCTGGAGTGTACTTGACAGCGGGGGCTACACCTTC CAWSVLDSGGYTF
TRBJ2-7 . TRBV5-8 . TGTGCCAGCAGCTTGGGGGGCTACTACGAGCAGTACTTC CASSLGGYYEQYF
TRBJ2-1 . TRBV4-1 . TGCGCCAGCAGCCAAGTGTTTCTCCGGAATCCTGAGCAGTTCTTC CASSQVFLRNPEQFF
TRBJ1-1 . TRBV10-3 . TGTGCCATCAGCGCAGATTTAAACACTGAAGCTTTCTTT CAISADLNTEAFF
TRBJ1-5 . TRBV19 . TGTGCCAGTAGTCGATCTGGGGGCCATGGAGCCCAGCATTTT CASSRSGGHGAQHF
TRBJ1-1 . TRBV19 . TGTGCCAGTAGTACGGGACAACGGGAAGCTTTCTTT CASSTGQREAFF
TRBJ2-3 . TRBV9 . TGTGCCAGCACCGAGGACAGCACAGATACGCAGTATTTT CASTEDSTDTQYF
TRBJ2-7 TRBD2 TRBV5-8 few TGTGCCAGCAGCTTGGGTCAGCGGGGGATAAAGCAGTACTTC CASSLGQRGIKQYF
TRBJ1-3 TRBD1 TRBV6-5 . TGTGCCAGCAATCCTACAGGGGAAACTGGAAACACCATATATTTT CASNPTGETGNTIYF
TRBJ1-5 TRBD1 TRBV24-1 once TGTGCCACCAAAGGGACAGGACTGAATCAGCCCCAGCATTTT CATKGTGLNQPQHF
TRBJ2-7 TRBD1 TRBV7-2 . TGTGCCAGCAGCTTAAAGACAGGGGGCGTAGACGAGCAGTACTTC CASSLKTGGVDEQYF
TRBJ1-2 TRBD1 TRBV4-3 . TGCGCCAGCAGCCAGGACCGACAGGGTAACTATGGCTACACCTTC CASSQDRQGNYGYTF
TRBJ2-3 . TRBV30 . TGTGCCTGGAGTCGGCCAGATACGCAGTATTTT CAWSRPDTQYF